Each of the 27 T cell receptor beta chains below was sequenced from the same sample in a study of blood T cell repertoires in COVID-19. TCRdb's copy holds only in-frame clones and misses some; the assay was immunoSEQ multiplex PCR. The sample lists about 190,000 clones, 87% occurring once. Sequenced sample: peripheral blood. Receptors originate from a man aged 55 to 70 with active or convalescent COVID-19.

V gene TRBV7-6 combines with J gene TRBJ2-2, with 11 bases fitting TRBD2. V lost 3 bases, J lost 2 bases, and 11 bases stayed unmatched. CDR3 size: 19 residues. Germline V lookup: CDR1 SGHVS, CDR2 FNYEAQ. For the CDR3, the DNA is TGTGCCAGCAGCTTGGCTAGCGGGGGGTTGACACTTAACACCGGGGAGCTGTTTTTT. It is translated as CASSLASGGLTLNTGELFF. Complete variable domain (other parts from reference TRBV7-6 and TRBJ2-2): GAGVSQSPRYKVTKRGQDVALRCDPISGHVSLYWYRQALGQGPEFLTYFNYEAQQDKSGLPNDRFSAERPEGSISTLTIQRTEQRDSAMYRCASSLASGGLTLNTGELFFGEGSRLTVL.

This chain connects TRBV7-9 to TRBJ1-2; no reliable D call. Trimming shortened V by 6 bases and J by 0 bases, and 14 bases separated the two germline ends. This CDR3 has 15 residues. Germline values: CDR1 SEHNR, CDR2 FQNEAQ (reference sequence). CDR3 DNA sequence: TGTGCCAGCAGTCTCAACGTCGGAGCTAACTATGGCTACACCTTC. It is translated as CASSLNVGANYGYTF.

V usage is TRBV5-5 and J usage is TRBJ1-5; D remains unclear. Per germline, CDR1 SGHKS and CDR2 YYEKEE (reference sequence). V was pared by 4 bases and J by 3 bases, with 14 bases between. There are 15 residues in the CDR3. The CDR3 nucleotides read TGTGCCAGCAGCGGCGGGATCGCGCCCAATCAGCCCCAGCATTTT. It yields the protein CASSGGIAPNQPQHF. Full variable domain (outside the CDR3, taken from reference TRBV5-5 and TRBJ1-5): DAGVTQSPTHLIKTRGQQVTLRCSPISGHKSVSWYQQVLGQGPQFIFQYYEKEERGRGNFPDRFSARQFPNYSSELNVNALLLGDSALYLCASSGGIAPNQPQHFGDGTRLSIL.

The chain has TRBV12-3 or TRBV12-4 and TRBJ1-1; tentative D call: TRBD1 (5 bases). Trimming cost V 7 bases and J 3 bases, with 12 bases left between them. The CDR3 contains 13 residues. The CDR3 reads CASTRGGYTEAFF. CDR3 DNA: TGTGCCAGCACCCGGGGGGGTTACACTGAAGCTTTCTTT.

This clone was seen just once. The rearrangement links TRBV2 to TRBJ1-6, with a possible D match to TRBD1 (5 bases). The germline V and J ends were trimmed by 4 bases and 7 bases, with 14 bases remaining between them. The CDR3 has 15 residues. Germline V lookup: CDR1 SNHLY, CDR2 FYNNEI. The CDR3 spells CASSVTDVGNSPLHF. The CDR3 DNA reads TGTGCCAGCAGTGTGACAGACGTGGGGAATTCACCCCTCCACTTT.

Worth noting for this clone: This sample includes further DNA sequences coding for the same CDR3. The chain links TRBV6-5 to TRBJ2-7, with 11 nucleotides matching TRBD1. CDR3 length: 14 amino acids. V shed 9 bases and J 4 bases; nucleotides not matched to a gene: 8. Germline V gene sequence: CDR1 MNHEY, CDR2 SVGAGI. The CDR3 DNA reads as TGTGCCAGTTCTCGGACAGGGGGCTCGTACGAGCAGTACTTC. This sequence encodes CASSRTGGSYEQYF.

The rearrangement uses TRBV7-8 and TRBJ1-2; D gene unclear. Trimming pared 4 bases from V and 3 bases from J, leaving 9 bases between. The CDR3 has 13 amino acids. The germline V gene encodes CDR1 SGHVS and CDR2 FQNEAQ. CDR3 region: CASSSLRDYGYTF. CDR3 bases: TGTGCCAGCAGCTCTTTACGGGACTATGGCTACACCTTC. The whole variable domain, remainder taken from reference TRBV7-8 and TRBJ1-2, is GAGVSQSPRYKVAKRGQDVALRCDPISGHVSLFWYQQALGQGPEFLTYFQNEAQLDKSGLPSDRFFAERPEGSVSTLKIQRTQQEDSAVYLCASSSLRDYGYTFGSGTRLTVV.

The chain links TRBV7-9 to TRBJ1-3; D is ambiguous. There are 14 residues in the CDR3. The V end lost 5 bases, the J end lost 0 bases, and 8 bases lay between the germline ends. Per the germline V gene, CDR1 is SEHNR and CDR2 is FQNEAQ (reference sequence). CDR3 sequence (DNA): TGTGCCAGCAGCCCGGGAGTCTCTGGAAACACCATATATTTT. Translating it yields CASSPGVSGNTIYF.

DNA for the CDR3: TGCGCCAGCAGCTTGGCGGCGAGGACAGGGGGGCAAGAGACCCAGTACTTC. Translated: CASSLAARTGGQETQYF. The chain couples TRBV5-1 to TRBJ2-5; 10 bases align to TRBD1. V was clipped by 0 bases and J by 2 bases; unmatched bases: 7. The CDR3 sequence is 17 residues long. CDR1 is SGHRS and CDR2 is YFSETQ in the germline V gene.

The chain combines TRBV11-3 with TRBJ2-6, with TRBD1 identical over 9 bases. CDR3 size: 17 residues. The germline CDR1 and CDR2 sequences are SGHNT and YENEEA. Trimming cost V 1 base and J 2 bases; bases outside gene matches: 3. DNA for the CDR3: TGTGCCAGCAGCTTAGGGACAGGGGAGCCTGGGGCCAACGTCCTGACTTTC. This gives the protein CASSLGTGEPGANVLTF. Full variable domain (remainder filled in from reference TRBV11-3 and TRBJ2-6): EAGVVQSPRYKIIEKKQPVAFWCNPISGHNTLYWYLQNLGQGPELLIRYENEEAVDDSQLPKDRFSAERLKGVDSTLKIQPAELGDSAVYLCASSLGTGEPGANVLTFGAGSRLTVL.

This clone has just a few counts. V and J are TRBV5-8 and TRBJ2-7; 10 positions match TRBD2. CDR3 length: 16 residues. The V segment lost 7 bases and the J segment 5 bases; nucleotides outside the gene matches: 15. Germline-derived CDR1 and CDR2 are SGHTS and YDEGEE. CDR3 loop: CASPRGRAGGLDEQYF. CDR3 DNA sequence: TGTGCCAGCCCGAGGGGACGAGCGGGGGGGCTGGACGAGCAGTACTTC.

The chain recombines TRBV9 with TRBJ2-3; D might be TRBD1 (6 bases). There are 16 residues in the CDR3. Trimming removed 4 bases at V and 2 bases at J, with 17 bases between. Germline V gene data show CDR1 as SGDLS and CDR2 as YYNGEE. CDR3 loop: CASSKGVVGATDTQYF. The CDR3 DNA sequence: TGTGCCAGCAGCAAAGGGGTAGTGGGGGCCACAGATACGCAGTATTTT. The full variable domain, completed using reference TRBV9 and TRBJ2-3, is DSGVTQTPKHLITATGQRVTLRCSPRSGDLSVYWYQQSLDQGLQFLIQYYNGEERAKGNILERFSAQQFPDLHSELNLSSLELGDSALYFCASSKGVVGATDTQYFGPGTRLTVL.

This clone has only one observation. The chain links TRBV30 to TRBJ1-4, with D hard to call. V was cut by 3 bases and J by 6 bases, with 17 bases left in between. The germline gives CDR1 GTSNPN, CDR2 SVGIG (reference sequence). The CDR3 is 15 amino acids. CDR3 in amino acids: CAWSDLAPGDEKLFF. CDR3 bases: TGTGCCTGGAGCGACTTAGCCCCGGGAGATGAAAAACTGTTTTTT.

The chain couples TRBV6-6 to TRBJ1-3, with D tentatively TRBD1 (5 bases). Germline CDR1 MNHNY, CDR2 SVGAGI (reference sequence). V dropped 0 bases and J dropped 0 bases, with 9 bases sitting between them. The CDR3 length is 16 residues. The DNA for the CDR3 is TGTGCCAGCAGTTACTCGGACAATAGCTCTGGAAACACCATATATTTT. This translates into CASSYSDNSSGNTIYF.

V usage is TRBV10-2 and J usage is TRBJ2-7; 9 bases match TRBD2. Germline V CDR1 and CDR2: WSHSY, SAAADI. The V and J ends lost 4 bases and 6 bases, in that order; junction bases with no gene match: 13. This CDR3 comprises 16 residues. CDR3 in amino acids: CASSVGSRGGGFEQYF. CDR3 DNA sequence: TGCGCCAGCAGTGTGGGCTCGCGGGGGGGCGGCTTCGAGCAGTACTTC.

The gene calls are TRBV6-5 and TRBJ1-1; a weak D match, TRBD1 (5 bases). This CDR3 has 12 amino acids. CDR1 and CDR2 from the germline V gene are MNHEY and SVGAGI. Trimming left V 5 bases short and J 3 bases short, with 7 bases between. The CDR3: CASSRGDTEAFF. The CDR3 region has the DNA TGTGCCAGCAGTCGGGGGGACACTGAAGCTTTCTTT.

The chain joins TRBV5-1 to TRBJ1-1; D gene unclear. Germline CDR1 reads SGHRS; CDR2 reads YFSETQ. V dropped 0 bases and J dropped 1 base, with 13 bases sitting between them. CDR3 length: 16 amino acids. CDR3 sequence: CASSLDTPSRNTEAFF. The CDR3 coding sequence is TGCGCCAGCAGCTTGGATACACCATCAAGGAACACTGAAGCTTTCTTT.

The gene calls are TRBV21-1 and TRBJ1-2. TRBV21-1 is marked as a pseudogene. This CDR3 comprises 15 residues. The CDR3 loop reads CASSKDRRGGYGYTF. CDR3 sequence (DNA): TGTGCCAGCAGCAAAGATCGGAGGGGAGGATATGGCTACACCTTC.

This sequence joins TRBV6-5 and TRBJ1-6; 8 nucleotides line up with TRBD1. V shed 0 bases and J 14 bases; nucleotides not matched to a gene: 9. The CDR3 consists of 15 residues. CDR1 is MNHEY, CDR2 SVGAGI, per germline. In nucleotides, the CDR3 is TGTGCCAGCAGTTACTCGAGACAGGGGATCGTCACCCTCCACTTT. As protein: CASSYSRQGIVTLHF.

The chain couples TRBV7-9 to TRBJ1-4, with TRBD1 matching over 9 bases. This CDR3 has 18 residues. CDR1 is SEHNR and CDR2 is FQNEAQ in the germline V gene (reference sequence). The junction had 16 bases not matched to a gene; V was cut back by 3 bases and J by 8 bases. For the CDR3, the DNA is TGTGCCAGCAGCTTTCAAACCCTTCGACAGGGGGGATACGAAAAACTGTTTTTT. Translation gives CASSFQTLRQGGYEKLFF.

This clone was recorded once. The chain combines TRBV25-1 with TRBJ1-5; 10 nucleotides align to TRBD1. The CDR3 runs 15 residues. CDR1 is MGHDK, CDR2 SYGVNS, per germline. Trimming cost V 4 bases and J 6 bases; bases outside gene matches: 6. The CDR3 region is CASSAGTGAGQPQHF. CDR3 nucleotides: TGTGCCAGCAGTGCCGGGACAGGGGCAGGTCAGCCCCAGCATTTT. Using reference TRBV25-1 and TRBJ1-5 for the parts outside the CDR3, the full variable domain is EADIYQTPRYLVIGTGKKITLECSQTMGHDKMYWYQQDPGMELHLIHYSYGVNSTEKGDLSSESTVSRIRTEHFPLTLESARPSHTSQYLCASSAGTGAGQPQHFGDGTRLSIL.

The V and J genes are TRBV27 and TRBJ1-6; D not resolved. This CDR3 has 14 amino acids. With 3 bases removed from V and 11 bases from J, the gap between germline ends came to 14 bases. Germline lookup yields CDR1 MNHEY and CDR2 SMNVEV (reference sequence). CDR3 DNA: TGTGCCAGCAGTTTGGGCCAGAGAAAAACACCCCTCCACTTT. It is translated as CASSLGQRKTPLHF.

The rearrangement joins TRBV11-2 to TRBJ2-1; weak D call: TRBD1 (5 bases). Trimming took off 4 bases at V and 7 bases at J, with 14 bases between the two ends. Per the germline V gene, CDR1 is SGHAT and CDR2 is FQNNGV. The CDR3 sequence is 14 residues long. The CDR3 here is CASSSIREINEQFF. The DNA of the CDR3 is TGTGCCAGCAGCTCCATCAGGGAAATTAATGAGCAGTTCTTC.

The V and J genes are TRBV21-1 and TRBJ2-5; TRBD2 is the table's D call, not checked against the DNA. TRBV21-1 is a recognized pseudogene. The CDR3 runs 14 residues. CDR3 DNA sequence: TGTGCCAGCAGGTGCGCGAGATTACAAGAGACCCAGTACTTC. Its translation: CASRCARLQETQYF.

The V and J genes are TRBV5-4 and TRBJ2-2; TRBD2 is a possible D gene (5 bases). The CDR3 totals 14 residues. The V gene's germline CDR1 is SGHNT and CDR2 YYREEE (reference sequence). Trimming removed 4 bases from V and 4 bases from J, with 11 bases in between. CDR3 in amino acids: CASSTGIGTGELFF. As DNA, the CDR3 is TGTGCCAGCAGCACGGGGATCGGCACCGGGGAGCTGTTTTTT.

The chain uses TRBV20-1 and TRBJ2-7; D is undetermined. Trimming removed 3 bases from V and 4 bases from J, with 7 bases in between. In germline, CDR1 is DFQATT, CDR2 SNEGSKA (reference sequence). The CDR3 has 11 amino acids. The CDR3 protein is CSASNGYEQYF. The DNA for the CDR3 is TGCAGTGCTAGTAACGGGTACGAGCAGTACTTC.

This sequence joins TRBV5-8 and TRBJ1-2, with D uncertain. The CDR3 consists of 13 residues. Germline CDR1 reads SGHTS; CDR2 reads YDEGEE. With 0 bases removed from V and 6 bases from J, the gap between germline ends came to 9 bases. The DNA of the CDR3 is TGTGCCAGCAGCTTGGGCCGACGGGATGGCTACACCTTC. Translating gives CASSLGRRDGYTF. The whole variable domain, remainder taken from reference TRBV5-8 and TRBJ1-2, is EAGVTQSPTHLIKTRGQQATLRCSPISGHTSVYWYQQALGLGLQFLLWYDEGEERNRGNFPPRFSGRQFPNYSSELNVNALELEDSALYLCASSLGRRDGYTFGSGTRLTVV.